The present entry profiles one T cell receptor (beta chain) with its context. Its antigen remains unidentified. V trimming: 0 bases; J trimming: 1 base; junction bases outside the gene matches: 11. Germline CDR1 GTSNPN, CDR2 SVGIG (reference sequence). There are 19 residues in the CDR3. Profiled with immunoSEQ multiplex PCR; TCRdb holds only in-frame clones, not every one. The sample includes over 85,000 clones, roughly 88% of them seen just once. The sample is drawn from a study of cytomegalovirus exposure and HLA in healthy donors. Whole-study results and caveats: In vitro experiments confirmed that a few CMV-associated chains were specific for CMV antigens. A list of about 160 TCR beta chains associated with cytomegalovirus was given. Subsequent analysis of the approximately 120 validation repertoires found a tendency for first-cohort TCR clusters to co-occur.

The TCR originated in a woman aged 30 to 39 in good health and CMV-seropositive. The gene calls are TRBV30 and TRBJ2-5; 13 bases fit TRBD2. Sequenced sample: PBMCs. The DNA of the CDR3 is TGTGCCTGGAGTGTACTAAGGACTAGCGGGAGTAGGGGCCAAGAGACCCAGTACTTC. Its translation: CAWSVLRTSGSRGQETQYF.